This T cell receptor (beta chain) originates from a study of long-term antiretroviral therapy in people with HIV. The germline gives CDR1 SSHAT, CDR2 FNYEAQ (reference sequence). This CDR3 has 16 residues. V lost 6 bases and J lost 7; bases outside the gene matches: 14. Run at survey level, the immunoSEQ assay was version v3.0. Clones were read by immunoSEQ multiplex PCR, and TCRdb kept only the in-frame ones, dropping some. The sample shows 25,000 to 35,000 clones, about 94% of them seen only once. Sequenced material: unsorted PBMCs, taken 7.4 years after starting antiretroviral therapy. The clonotype originates from a man aged 45-65 years with HIV. The chain uses TRBV7-7 and TRBJ2-2; 7 positions match TRBD1. Here the CDR3 reads CASSRGRGRDYGELFF. CDR3 nucleotides: TGTGCCAGCAGTAGGGGAAGGGGGCGAGATTACGGGGAGCTGTTTTTT.